This TCR beta chain was found in a study of cytotoxic CD8 clonotypes in ibrutinib-treated CLL. Here immunoSEQ multiplex PCR was the method, and the copy in TCRdb shows in-frame clones only, minus some. The sample includes about 25,000 clones, roughly 71% of them seen just once. This material consisted of PBMCs, taken after 12 months of ibrutinib treatment. The origin of this receptor is a human donor with chronic lymphocytic leukemia.

The chain's CDR3 is CASSPQRGTDTQYF. The CDR3 DNA sequence: TGTGCCAGCTCCCCCCAGCGGGGCACAGATACGCAGTATTTT. The chain is built from TRBV18 and TRBJ2-3, with D perhaps TRBD2 (6 bases). Germline V lookup: CDR1 KGHSH, CDR2 LQKENI. The length of the CDR3 is 14 residues. The V gene lost 6 bases and the J gene lost 1 base, with 11 bases spanning the gap.